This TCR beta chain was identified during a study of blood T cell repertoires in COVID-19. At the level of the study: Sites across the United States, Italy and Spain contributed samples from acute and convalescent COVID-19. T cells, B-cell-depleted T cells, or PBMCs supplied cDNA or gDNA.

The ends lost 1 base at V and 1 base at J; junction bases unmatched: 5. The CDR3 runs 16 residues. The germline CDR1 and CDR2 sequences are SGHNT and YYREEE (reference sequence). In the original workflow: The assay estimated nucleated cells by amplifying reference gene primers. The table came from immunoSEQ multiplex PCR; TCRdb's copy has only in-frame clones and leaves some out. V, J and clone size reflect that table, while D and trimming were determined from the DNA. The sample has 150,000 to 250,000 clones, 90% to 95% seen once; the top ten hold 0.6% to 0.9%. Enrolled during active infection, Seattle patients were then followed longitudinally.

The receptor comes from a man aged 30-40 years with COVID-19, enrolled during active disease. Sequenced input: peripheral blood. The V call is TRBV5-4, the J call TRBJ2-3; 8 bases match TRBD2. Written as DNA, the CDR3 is TGTGCCAGCAGCTTGAGGACTAGCTGGGGCACAGATACGCAGTATTTT. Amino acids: CASSLRTSWGTDTQYF.